Listed below are T cell receptor beta chains from one sample, sequenced in a study of metastatic and nonmetastatic thyroid tumors. TCRdb reprocessed the PCR reads via MiXCR. Of about 90,000 clones in the sample, about 9.1% were seen once. Sample: blood. The source of these receptors is a female donor with papillary thyroid cancer or a benign thyroid nodule (not recorded which). Some clones in this sample may be carry-over from other donors' samples. CDR3s include the opening cysteine and the closing phenylalanine or tryptophan. D genes are given only for firm matches. A row's size may be missing; if present it is once, few, many or a size class.

many	TRBD1	TRBV9	TRBJ2-7	TGTGCCAGCAGCGCGGACAGGGATTACGAGCAGTACTTC	CASSADRDYEQYF
many	TRBD1	TRBV11-1	TRBJ2-7	TGTGCCAGCAGCTTAGATCGGACAGGGGGTTTCTACGAGCAGTACTTC	CASSLDRTGGFYEQYF
many	TRBD2	TRBV12-5	TRBJ2-7	TGTGCTAGTGGCACTACTAGCGGGGGGTTCACCTACGAGCAGTACTTC	CASGTTSGGFTYEQYF
many	NA	TRBV4-1	TRBJ2-5	TGCGCCAGCAGCCAAGAAAGGGCAGGGCAAGAGACCCAGTACTTC	CASSQERAGQETQYF
many	NA	TRBV3-1	TRBJ2-2	TGTGCCAGCAGCCAAGGTTCTCCCACGAACACCGGGGAGCTGTTTTTT	CASSQGSPTNTGELFF
many	TRBD1	TRBV19	TRBJ2-7	TGTGCCAGTAGTCCCCTACAGGGGGAGACGGACGAGCAGTACTTC	CASSPLQGETDEQYF
NA	NA	TRBV6-1	TRBJ1-5	TGTGCCAGCAGTGAGTGGGGGGTGCGGGAGCTCCAGCATTTT	CASSEWGVRELQHF
many	TRBD1	TRBV5-1	TRBJ2-7	TGCGCCAGCAGCTGGGGGACAGGGCTCAACGAGCAGTACTTC	CASSWGTGLNEQYF
many	TRBD2	TRBV10-3	TRBJ2-1	TGTGCCATCAGTGCTGGGACTAGCAGGGGGGATGAGCAGTTCTTC	CAISAGTSRGDEQFF
NA	TRBD1	TRBV18	TRBJ1-5	TGTGCCAGCTCACCACGGACAGGGGGGGGAAATAGCAATCAGCCCCAGCATTTT	CASSPRTGGGNSNQPQHF
many	NA	TRBV6-1	TRBJ2-7	TGTGCCAGCAGTGGTGTGGGCCACAACTACGAGCAGTACTTC	CASSGVGHNYEQYF
many	TRBD1	TRBV19	TRBJ1-2	TGTGCCAGTAGTATAACAGGGGTAGGAGGCTACACCTTC	CASSITGVGGYTF
many	NA	TRBV6-1	TRBJ1-6	TGTGCCAGCAGGCCACCGGGACTTGGTTCACCCCTCCACTTT	CASRPPGLGSPLHF
many	NA	TRBV9	TRBJ2-7	TGTGCCAGCAGCGTAGACGGTACAAGCTCCTACGAGCAGTACTTC	CASSVDGTSSYEQYF
once	TRBD2	TRBV20-1	TRBJ2-1	TGCAGTGCTAGCGGGGGGGCTGATTACAATGATCAGTTCTTC	CSASGGADYNDQFF
many	NA	TRBV11-1	TRBJ2-2	TGTGCCAGCAGCTTAGAGGGCGGGTTGAGCACCGGGGAGCTGTTTTTT	CASSLEGGLSTGELFF
many	NA	TRBV20-1	TRBJ1-2	TGCAGTGCTAGAGATGCTCAAATCAACTATGGCTACACCTTC	CSARDAQINYGYTF
many	TRBD2	TRBV20-1	TRBJ2-5	TGCAGTGCTTCTAGCGGGGGGGCTCAAGAGACCCAGTACTTC	CSASSGGAQETQYF
many	NA	TRBV20-1	TRBJ1-2	TGCAGTGCTAGACAGGGGAACTATGGCTACACCTTC	CSARQGNYGYTF
many	NA	TRBV5-1	TRBJ2-3	TGCGCCAGCAGTAAGGACTCTAGCACAGATACGCAGTATTTT	CASSKDSSTDTQYF
few	NA	TRBV2	TRBJ1-4	TGTGCCAGCAGGACTTATAATGAAAAACTGTTTTTT	CASRTYNEKLFF
many	NA	TRBV20-1	TRBJ1-2	TGCAGTGCTAGTCCGTATGAATTGGACTATGGCTACACCTTC	CSASPYELDYGYTF
many	TRBD2	TRBV4-2	TRBJ2-3	TGTGCCAGCAGCCGGACTAGCGGGGGGGCCGATACGCAGTATTTT	CASSRTSGGADTQYF
many	TRBD1	TRBV5-1	TRBJ1-2	TGCGCCAGCAGCTTGGGACAGGGTACCTATGGCTACACCTTC	CASSLGQGTYGYTF
many	NA	TRBV7-9	TRBJ2-5	TGTGCCAGCAGCCCCCCAGGCAGAGAAGAGACCCAGTACTTC	CASSPPGREETQYF
many	NA	TRBV6-5	TRBJ2-2	TGTGCCAGCAGTTACTCGAAGGTTCCCGGGGAGCTGTTTTTT	CASSYSKVPGELFF
many	NA	TRBV6-1	TRBJ2-2	TGTGCCAGCAGTGATCGACTCCACGGGGTATCCGGGGAGCTGTTTTTT	CASSDRLHGVSGELFF
many	NA	TRBV12-3/TRBV12-4	TRBJ1-1	TGTGCCAGCAGTTTAGCTCGGGGGTGGGAAGCTTTCTTT	CASSLARGWEAFF
many	TRBD1	TRBV6-1	TRBJ2-7	TGTGCCAGCAGTGAAACCCGGGGACAGGGGTTCGAGCAGTACTTC	CASSETRGQGFEQYF